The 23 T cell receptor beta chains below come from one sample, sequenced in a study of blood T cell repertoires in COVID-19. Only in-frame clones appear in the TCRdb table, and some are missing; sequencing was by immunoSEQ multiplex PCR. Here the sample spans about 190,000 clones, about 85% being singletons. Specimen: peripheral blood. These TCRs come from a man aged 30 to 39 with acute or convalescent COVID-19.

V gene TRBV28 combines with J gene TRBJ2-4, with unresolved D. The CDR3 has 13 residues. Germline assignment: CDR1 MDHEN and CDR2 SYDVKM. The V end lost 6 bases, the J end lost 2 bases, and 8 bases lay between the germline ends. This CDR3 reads CASRPSPKNIQYF. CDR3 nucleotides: TGTGCCAGCAGACCTAGTCCCAAAAACATTCAGTACTTC.

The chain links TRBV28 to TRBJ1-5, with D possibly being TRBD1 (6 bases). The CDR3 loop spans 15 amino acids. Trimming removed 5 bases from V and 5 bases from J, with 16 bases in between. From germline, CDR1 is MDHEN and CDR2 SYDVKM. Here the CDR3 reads CASSRGGRGDQPQHF. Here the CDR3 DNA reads TGTGCCAGCAGTAGGGGGGGCAGGGGCGATCAGCCCCAGCATTTT.

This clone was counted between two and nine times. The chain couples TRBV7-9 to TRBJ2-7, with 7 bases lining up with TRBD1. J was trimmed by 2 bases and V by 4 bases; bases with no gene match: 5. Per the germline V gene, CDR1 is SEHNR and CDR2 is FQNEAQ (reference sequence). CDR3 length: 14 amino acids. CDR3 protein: CASSYPQGTYEQYF. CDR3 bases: TGTGCCAGCAGCTATCCACAGGGGACCTACGAGCAGTACTTC. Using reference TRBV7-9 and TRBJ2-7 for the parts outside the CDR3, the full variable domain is DTGVSQNPRHKITKRGQNVTFRCDPISEHNRLYWYRQTLGQGPEFLTYFQNEAQLEKSRLLSDRFSAERPKGSFSTLEIQRTEQGDSAMYLCASSYPQGTYEQYFGPGTRLTVT.

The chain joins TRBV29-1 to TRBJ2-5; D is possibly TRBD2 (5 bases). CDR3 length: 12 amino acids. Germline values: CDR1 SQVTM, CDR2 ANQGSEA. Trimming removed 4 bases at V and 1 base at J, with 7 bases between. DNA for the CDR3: TGCAGCGTTGGGCGGGCCCAAGAGACCCAGTACTTC. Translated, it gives CSVGRAQETQYF. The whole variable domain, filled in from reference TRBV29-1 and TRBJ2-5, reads SAVISQKPSRDICQRGTSLTIQCQVDSQVTMMFWYRQQPGQSLTLIATANQGSEATYESGFVIDKFPISRPNLTFSTLTVSNMSPEDSSIYLCSVGRAQETQYFGPGTRLLVL.

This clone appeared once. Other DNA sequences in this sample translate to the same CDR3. In DNA, the CDR3 is TGTGCCAGCAGCGTAGCGTCCGCGGCTGGAAACACCATATATTTT. It is translated as CASSVASAAGNTIYF. The chain carries TRBV9 and TRBJ1-3, with unresolved D. Germline V CDR1 and CDR2: SGDLS, YYNGEE. The CDR3 spans 15 residues. Trimming stripped 0 bases from V and 2 bases from J, with 9 bases between.

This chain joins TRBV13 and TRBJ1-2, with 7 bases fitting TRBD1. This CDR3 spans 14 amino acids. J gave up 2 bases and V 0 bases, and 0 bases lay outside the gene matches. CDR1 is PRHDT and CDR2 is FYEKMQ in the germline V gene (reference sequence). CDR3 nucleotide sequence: TGTGCCAGCAGCTTAGGGACAGGGAACTATGGCTACACCTTC. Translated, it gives CASSLGTGNYGYTF.

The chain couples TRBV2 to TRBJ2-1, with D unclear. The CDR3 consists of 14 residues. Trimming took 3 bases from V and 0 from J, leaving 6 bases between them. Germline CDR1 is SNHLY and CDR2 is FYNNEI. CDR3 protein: CASSDSASYNEQFF. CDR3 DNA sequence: TGTGCCAGCAGTGACAGCGCCTCCTACAATGAGCAGTTCTTC.

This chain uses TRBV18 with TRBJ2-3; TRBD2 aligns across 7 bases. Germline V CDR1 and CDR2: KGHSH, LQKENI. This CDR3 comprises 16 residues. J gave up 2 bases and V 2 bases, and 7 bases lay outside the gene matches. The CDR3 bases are TGTGCCAGCTCACCATTGCGGGGGACCAACACAGATACGCAGTATTTT. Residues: CASSPLRGTNTDTQYF. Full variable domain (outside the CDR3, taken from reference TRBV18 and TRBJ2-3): NAGVMQNPRHLVRRRGQEARLRCSPMKGHSHVYWYRQLPEEGLKFMVYLQKENIIDESGMPKERFSAEFPKEGPSILRIQQVVRGDSAAYFCASSPLRGTNTDTQYFGPGTRLTVL.

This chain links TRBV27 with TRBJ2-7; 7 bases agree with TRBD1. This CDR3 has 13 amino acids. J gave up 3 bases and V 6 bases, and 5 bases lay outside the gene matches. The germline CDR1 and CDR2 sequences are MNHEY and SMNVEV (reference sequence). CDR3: CASRRGQRYEQYF. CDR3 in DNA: TGTGCCAGCAGGAGGGGACAGCGCTACGAGCAGTACTTC.

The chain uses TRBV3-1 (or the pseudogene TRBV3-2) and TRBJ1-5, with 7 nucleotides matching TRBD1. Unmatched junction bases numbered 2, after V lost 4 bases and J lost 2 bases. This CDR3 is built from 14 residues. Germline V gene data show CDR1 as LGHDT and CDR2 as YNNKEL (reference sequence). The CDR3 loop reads CASSRGQGNQPQHF. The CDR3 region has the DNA TGTGCCAGCAGCCGAGGACAGGGCAATCAGCCCCAGCATTTT.

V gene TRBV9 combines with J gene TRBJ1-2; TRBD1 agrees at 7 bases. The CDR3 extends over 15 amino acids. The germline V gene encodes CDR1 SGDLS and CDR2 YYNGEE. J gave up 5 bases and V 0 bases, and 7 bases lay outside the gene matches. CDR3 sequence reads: CASSVEQGKGYGYTF. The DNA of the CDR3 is TGTGCCAGCAGCGTAGAACAGGGGAAAGGGTATGGCTACACCTTC.

The CDR3 DNA is TGTGCTAGTGGTCCTAGCGGGGGGCCCGGGGAGCTGTTTTTT. This translates into CASGPSGGPGELFF. The rearrangement links TRBV12-5 to TRBJ2-2, with 11 bases lining up with TRBD2. Germline-derived CDR1 and CDR2 are LGHNT and FRNRAP. The junction had 2 bases not matched to a gene; V was cut back by 5 bases and J by 6 bases. This CDR3 contains 14 residues.

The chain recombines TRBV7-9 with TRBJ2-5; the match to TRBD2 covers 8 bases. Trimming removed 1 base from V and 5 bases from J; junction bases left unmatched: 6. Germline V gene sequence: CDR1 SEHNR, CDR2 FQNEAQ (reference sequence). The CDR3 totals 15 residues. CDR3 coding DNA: TGTGCCAGCAGCTTAGGGACTAGCCGGACGGAGACCCAGTACTTC. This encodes CASSLGTSRTETQYF.

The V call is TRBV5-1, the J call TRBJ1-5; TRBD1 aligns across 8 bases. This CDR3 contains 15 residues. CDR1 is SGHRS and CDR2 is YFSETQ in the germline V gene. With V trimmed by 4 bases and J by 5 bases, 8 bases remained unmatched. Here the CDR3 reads CASSPSTGGDQPQHF. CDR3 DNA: TGCGCCAGCAGCCCTAGCACAGGGGGGGATCAGCCCCAGCATTTT.

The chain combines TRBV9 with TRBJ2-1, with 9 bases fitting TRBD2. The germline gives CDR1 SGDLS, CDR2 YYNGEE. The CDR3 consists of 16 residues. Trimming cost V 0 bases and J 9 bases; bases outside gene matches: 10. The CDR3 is CASSVGASGDAGEQFF. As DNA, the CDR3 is TGTGCCAGCAGCGTAGGTGCTAGCGGGGACGCGGGTGAGCAGTTCTTC.

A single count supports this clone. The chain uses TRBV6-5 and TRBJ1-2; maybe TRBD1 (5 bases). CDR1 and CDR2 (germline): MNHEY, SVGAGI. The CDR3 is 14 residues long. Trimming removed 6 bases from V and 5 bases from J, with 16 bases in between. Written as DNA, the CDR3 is TGTGCCAGCAGCCTTGACAAGGGGTGGTATGGCTACACCTTC. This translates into CASSLDKGWYGYTF.

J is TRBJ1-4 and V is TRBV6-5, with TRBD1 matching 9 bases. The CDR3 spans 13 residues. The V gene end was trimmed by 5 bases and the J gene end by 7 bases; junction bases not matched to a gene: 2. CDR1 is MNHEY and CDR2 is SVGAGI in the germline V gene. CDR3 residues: CASSRQGGEKLFF. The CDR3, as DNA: TGTGCCAGCAGTCGACAGGGGGGTGAAAAACTGTTTTTT.

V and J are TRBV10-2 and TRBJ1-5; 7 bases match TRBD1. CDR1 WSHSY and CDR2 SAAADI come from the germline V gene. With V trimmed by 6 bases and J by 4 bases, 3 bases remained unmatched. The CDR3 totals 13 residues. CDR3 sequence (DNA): TGCGCCAGCAGATCACAGGGGAATCAGCCCCAGCATTTT. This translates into CASRSQGNQPQHF.

In DNA, the CDR3 is TGTGCCAGCAGCGTAGATGGGGGGGCGGTCTATGGCTACACCTTC. Amino acids: CASSVDGGAVYGYTF. The chain employs TRBV9 and TRBJ1-2; D might be TRBD1 (6 bases). CDR3 length: 15 amino acids. V lost 0 bases and J lost 4, with 13 bases in between. The germline gives CDR1 SGDLS, CDR2 YYNGEE.

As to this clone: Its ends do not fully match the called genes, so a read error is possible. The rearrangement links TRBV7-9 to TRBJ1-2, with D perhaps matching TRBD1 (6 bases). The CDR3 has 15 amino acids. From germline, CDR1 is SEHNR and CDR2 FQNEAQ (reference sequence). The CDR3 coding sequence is TGTGCCAGCAGCGTAGCGGGACAAAAGAACTATGGCTACACCTTC. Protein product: CASSVAGQKNYGYTF.

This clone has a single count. The CDR3 spells CASKEQGRGPEAFF. The CDR3, as DNA: TGTGCCAGCAAAGAACAGGGTCGAGGGCCTGAAGCTTTCTTT. The V and J genes are TRBV2 and TRBJ1-1; maybe TRBD1 (6 bases). The CDR3 spans 14 residues. Per germline, CDR1 SNHLY and CDR2 FYNNEI. V lost 7 bases and J 6 bases, leaving 18 bases between the germline ends.

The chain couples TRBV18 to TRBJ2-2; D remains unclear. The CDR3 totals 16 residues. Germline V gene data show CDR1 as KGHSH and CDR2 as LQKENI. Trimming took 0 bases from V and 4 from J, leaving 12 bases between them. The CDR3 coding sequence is TGTGCCAGCTCACCACCTTCACAGAGAGCCACCGGGGAGCTGTTTTTT. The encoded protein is CASSPPSQRATGELFF.

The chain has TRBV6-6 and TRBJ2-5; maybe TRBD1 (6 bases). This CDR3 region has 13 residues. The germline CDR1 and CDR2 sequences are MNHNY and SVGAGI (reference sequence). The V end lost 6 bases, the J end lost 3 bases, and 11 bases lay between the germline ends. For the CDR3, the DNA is TGTGCCAGCAGAGGGACACCTAAAGAGACCCAGTACTTC. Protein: CASRGTPKETQYF.